The 21 T cell receptor beta chains below all came from one sample that was sequenced in a study of cytomegalovirus exposure and HLA in healthy donors. PCR involved 60 Vbeta and 13 Jbeta primers. The data were produced by immunoSEQ multiplex PCR, yet TCRdb's version contains in-frame clones alone and is incomplete. The top ten hold 5% to 5.5% of the sample, which has about 130,000 clones, over 75% seen once. Material for sequencing was PBMCs. Receptor source: a man younger than 40 in good health and CMV-seronegative.

The CDR3 region has the DNA TGTGCCAGCAAGGGACTTACAAGGGGCGCAGATACGCAGTATTTT. Translated: CASKGLTRGADTQYF. The gene calls are TRBV2 and TRBJ2-3, with D perhaps TRBD2 (6 bases). Deletions cut 7 bases from V and 4 bases from J, with 18 bases between. This CDR3 spans 15 amino acids. Looked up from germline, CDR1 is SNHLY and CDR2 is FYNNEI.

The V gene is TRBV2, the J gene TRBJ2-1; perhaps TRBD2 as D (5 bases). V was clipped by 6 bases and J by 5 bases, with 8 bases between them. Germline V gene data show CDR1 as SNHLY and CDR2 as FYNNEI. The CDR3 is made up of 12 amino acids. CDR3 DNA sequence: TGTGCCAGCAGCGCAGCGGACAATGAGCAGTTCTTC. Its protein is CASSAADNEQFF.

V and J are TRBV5-4 and TRBJ2-7; 8 nucleotides line up with TRBD2. The trim removed 4 bases at V and 1 base at J, leaving 16 bases unmatched. The CDR3 is made up of 18 amino acids. The germline gives CDR1 SGHNT, CDR2 YYREEE (reference sequence). The CDR3 DNA reads TGTGCCAGCAGCCTAGTCTACGCGGGAGGCGCGAGATCCTACGAGCAGTACTTC. It translates to CASSLVYAGGARSYEQYF. The whole variable domain, filled in from reference TRBV5-4 and TRBJ2-7, reads ETGVTQSPTHLIKTRGQQVTLRCSSQSGHNTVSWYQQALGQGPQFIFQYYREEENGRGNFPPRFSGLQFPNYSSELNVNALELDDSALYLCASSLVYAGGARSYEQYFGPGTRLTVT.

The rearrangement joins TRBV6-5 to TRBJ1-1; D is uncertain. Germline V gene lookup returns CDR1 MNHEY and CDR2 SVGAGI. The V end was cut by 2 bases, the J end by 1 base, with 8 bases between. This CDR3 contains 14 residues. The CDR3: CASSYEQKNTEAFF. Here the CDR3 DNA reads TGTGCCAGCAGTTACGAGCAAAAGAACACTGAAGCTTTCTTT.

The genes are TRBV29-1 and TRBJ2-7; 10 bases agree with TRBD2. The V gene's germline CDR1 is SQVTM and CDR2 ANQGSEA. The CDR3 extends over 14 amino acids. The V segment lost 6 bases and the J segment 4 bases; nucleotides outside the gene matches: 9. CDR3 nucleotides: TGCAGCGTCCGCGGGCTAGCGGGAGCTTACGAGCAGTACTTC. This translates into CSVRGLAGAYEQYF.

The sample holds a few counts of this clone. V and J are TRBV2 and TRBJ1-2; D might be TRBD1 (5 bases). Trimming took off 6 bases at V and 2 bases at J, with 7 bases between the two ends. CDR1 and CDR2 (germline): SNHLY, FYNNEI. This CDR3 has 12 amino acids. The CDR3 sequence is CASRQANYGYTF. Written as DNA, the CDR3 is TGTGCCAGCAGACAGGCCAACTATGGCTACACCTTC. Supplemented by reference TRBV2 and TRBJ1-2, the full variable domain reads EPEVTQTPSHQVTQMGQEVILRCVPISNHLYFYWYRQILGQKVEFLVSFYNNEISEKSEIFDDQFSVERPDGSNFTLKIRSTKLEDSAMYFCASRQANYGYTFGSGTRLTVV.

The chain has TRBV28 and TRBJ2-3, with TRBD1 matching over 8 bases. Germline assignment: CDR1 MDHEN and CDR2 SYDVKM. Unmatched junction bases numbered 3, after V lost 3 bases and J lost 4 bases. The CDR3 sequence is 14 residues long. Here the CDR3 reads CASSLTGEADTQYF. In DNA, the CDR3 is TGTGCCAGCAGTTTGACAGGGGAGGCAGATACGCAGTATTTT.

Points on this clone: The germline gene is not matched at one end of the junction; a read error may be the cause. V and J are TRBV7-9 and TRBJ2-7; D is possibly TRBD2 (6 bases). The V gene's germline CDR1 is SEHNR and CDR2 FQNEAQ (reference sequence). The CDR3 is 13 amino acids. The CDR3 loop is CSSSFGGIYEQYF. The CDR3 region has the DNA TGTTCCAGCAGCTTTGGAGGGATCTACGAGCAGTACTTC.

This chain joins TRBV7-2 and TRBJ2-1; D might be TRBD2 (7 bases). Trimming shortened V by 11 bases and J by 6 bases, and 17 bases separated the two germline ends. Looked up from germline, CDR1 is SGHTA and CDR2 is FQGNSA. The CDR3 is 13 amino acids. CDR3 region: CAEGGLYFNEQFF. The CDR3 region has the DNA TGTGCCGAAGGGGGACTATACTTCAATGAGCAGTTCTTC. The complete variable domain, with remaining parts taken from reference TRBV7-2 and TRBJ2-1, reads GAGVSQSPSNKVTEKGKDVELRCDPISGHTALYWYRQSLGQGLEFLIYFQGNSAPDKSGLPSDRFSAERTGGSVSTLTIQRTQQEDSAVYLCAEGGLYFNEQFFGPGTRLTVL.

The J gene is TRBJ1-4, the V gene TRBV11-3; D is unclear. This CDR3 region has 17 residues. Germline CDR1 and CDR2: SGHNT and YENEEA. The V gene lost 1 base and the J gene lost 5 bases, with 17 bases spanning the gap. The CDR3 here is CASSLVWLSSPNEKLFF. The DNA for the CDR3 is TGTGCCAGCAGCTTAGTGTGGCTCTCGTCGCCGAATGAAAAACTGTTTTTT.

The chain has TRBV2 and TRBJ1-6; tentatively, D is TRBD1 (5 bases). Germline CDR1 reads SNHLY; CDR2 reads FYNNEI. This CDR3 region has 15 residues. V was cut by 6 bases and J by 4 bases, with 13 bases left in between. The CDR3 nucleotides are TGTGCCAGCAGACCACGACAGAGTTATAATTCACCCCTCCACTTT. It codes for CASRPRQSYNSPLHF.

The V gene is TRBV28, the J gene TRBJ1-5; the D gene is possibly TRBD1 (6 bases). The CDR3 contains 15 residues. V was pared by 5 bases and J by 6 bases, with 17 bases between. Germline values: CDR1 MDHEN, CDR2 SYDVKM. The CDR3 reads CASSPRGGISQPQHF. CDR3 coding DNA: TGTGCCAGCAGTCCCCGGGGGGGCATAAGTCAGCCCCAGCATTTT.

V and J are TRBV30 and TRBJ2-7, with TRBD1 as a possible D gene (6 bases). The CDR3 extends over 14 amino acids. V lost 4 bases to trimming and J lost 0 bases, with 13 bases between them. CDR1 is GTSNPN, CDR2 SVGIG, per germline (reference sequence). This chain's CDR3 is CAWMGHWGSYEQYF. Here the CDR3 DNA reads TGTGCCTGGATGGGACATTGGGGCTCCTACGAGCAGTACTTC.

The CDR3 protein is CASSSPGQAHEQYF. Written as DNA, the CDR3 is TGTGCCAGCAGCTCCCCGGGACAAGCCCACGAGCAGTACTTC. The chain employs TRBV7-3 and TRBJ2-7; tentatively, D is TRBD1 (6 bases). V was shortened by 4 bases and J by 5 bases, with 15 bases between the two germline ends. The CDR3 covers 14 residues. The V gene's germline CDR1 is SGHTA and CDR2 FQGTGA.

This clone was seen only once. Other DNA sequences of this sample code for an identical CDR3. This chain links TRBV2 with TRBJ1-5; 8 bases map to TRBD1. CDR3 size: 14 residues. Germline values: CDR1 SNHLY, CDR2 FYNNEI. V gave up 6 bases and J gave up 2 bases; unmatched junction bases: 3. The CDR3 nucleotides read TGTGCCAGCAGCGACAGGGGTGGCAATCAGCCCCAGCATTTT. Its translation: CASSDRGGNQPQHF. Together with reference TRBV2 and TRBJ1-5, the CDR3 gives the full variable domain: EPEVTQTPSHQVTQMGQEVILRCVPISNHLYFYWYRQILGQKVEFLVSFYNNEISEKSEIFDDQFSVERPDGSNFTLKIRSTKLEDSAMYFCASSDRGGNQPQHFGDGTRLSIL.

The chain employs TRBV7-6 and TRBJ2-7; a possible D gene is TRBD1 (5 bases). Trimming removed 1 base at V and 7 bases at J, with 14 bases between. The V gene's germline CDR1 is SGHVS and CDR2 FNYEAQ. The CDR3 consists of 14 residues. CDR3 region: CASSLGQGSWEQYF. The CDR3 coding sequence is TGTGCCAGCAGCTTAGGGCAGGGTTCGTGGGAGCAGTACTTC.

The rearrangement joins TRBV19 to TRBJ1-5; D not resolved. V was cut by 2 bases and J by 0 bases, with 8 bases left in between. The germline gives CDR1 LNHDA, CDR2 SQIVND (reference sequence). This CDR3 comprises 15 residues. The DNA for the CDR3 is TGTGCCAGTAGTATACAGTCTCGTAGCAATCAGCCCCAGCATTTT. Translation: CASSIQSRSNQPQHF.

This clone was counted once. V gene TRBV28 combines with J gene TRBJ2-7; 7 positions agree with TRBD1. V shed 6 bases, J shed 1 base, and the junction held 12 bases outside the gene matches. There are 16 residues in the CDR3. Germline CDR1 reads MDHEN; CDR2 reads SYDVKM. Here the CDR3 reads CASRAVFGQASYEQYF. The CDR3 nucleotides read TGTGCCAGCAGGGCAGTCTTCGGACAGGCATCCTACGAGCAGTACTTC.

V is TRBV21-1 and J is TRBJ2-1; whether TRBD1, the table's D call, matches the DNA was not checked. TRBV21-1 is flagged as a pseudogene. This CDR3 comprises 13 residues. CDR3 protein: CASSKDGADEQFF. In DNA, the CDR3 is TGTGCCAGCAGCAAAGATGGGGCCGATGAGCAGTTCTTC.

V gene TRBV28 combines with J gene TRBJ2-7; no reliable D call. Germline values: CDR1 MDHEN, CDR2 SYDVKM. This CDR3 spans 12 amino acids. V was cut by 9 bases and J by 2 bases, with 11 bases left in between. The CDR3 DNA is TGTGCCAGGGGTCTGCTAGCCTACGAGCAGTACTTC. It is translated as CARGLLAYEQYF.

The CDR3 protein is CASSPGLAGYNEQFF. The CDR3 DNA is TGCGCCAGCAGCCCGGGACTAGCGGGGTATAATGAGCAGTTCTTC. This rearrangement joins TRBV4-3 to TRBJ2-1; TRBD2 agrees at 13 bases. The CDR3 covers 15 residues. Trimming cost V 4 bases and J 7 bases; bases outside gene matches: 4. The germline V gene encodes CDR1 LGHNA and CDR2 YSLEER.